The 13 T cell receptor beta chains below come from one sample, sequenced in a study of blood T cells in healthy people across ages. It was with a sample-barcoded 5' primer and a J-beta primer mix that a second PCR of roughly 7 to 12 cycles was run. TCRdb reprocessed the 5' RACE reads with MiXCR, giving one entry per CDR3 protein. The sample consists of about 1,400,000 distinct CDR3 sequences, 42% of them appearing once. The sample consisted of blood. The receptors come from a woman between 18 and 29 years old in good health.

This clonotype has a single count. The CDR3 loop is CASSGDLSDEQYF. Here the CDR3 DNA reads TGTGCCAGCAGTGGGGACCTATCCGACGAGCAGTACTTC. The rearrangement joins TRBV3-1 to TRBJ2-5; D could derive from TRBD1 or TRBD2 (5 bases each). The DNA end lines up better with TRBJ2-7; the J call may be wrong. CDR3 length: 13 amino acids. From germline, CDR1 is LGHDT and CDR2 YNNKEL (reference sequence).

This chain uses TRBV6-1 with TRBJ2-7; D is unclear. Looked up from germline, CDR1 is MNHNS and CDR2 is SASEGT. CDR3 length equals 12 residues. The germline V and J ends were trimmed by 4 bases and 3 bases, with 7 bases remaining between them. CDR3 nucleotides: TGTGCCAGCAGTGTCTCACACTACGAGCAGTACTTC. Protein sequence: CASSVSHYEQYF.

As concerns this clonotype: The junction departs from the called germline gene at one end, perhaps through a read error. This sequence joins TRBV12-3 or TRBV12-4 and TRBJ2-3, with TRBD1 as a possible D gene (5 bases). CDR3 length: 15 amino acids. The CDR3 spells CASSQQDVPRDTQYF. Written as DNA, the CDR3 is TGCGCCAGCAGTCAACAGGACGTCCCTCGCGATACGCAGTATTTT.

The chain joins TRBV24-1 to TRBJ2-5; possibly TRBD2 for D (6 bases). Trimming shortened V by 3 bases and J by 7 bases, and 14 bases separated the two germline ends. This CDR3 comprises 14 residues. CDR1 KGHDR and CDR2 SFDVKD come from the germline V gene. DNA for the CDR3: TGTGCCACCAGTGATCGGGGAGGCGGCGCGACCCAGTACTTC. The encoded protein is CATSDRGGGATQYF.

The chain carries TRBV6-5 and TRBJ1-5, with TRBD1 matching over 9 bases. J lost 6 bases, V lost 5 bases, and 11 bases had no gene match. From germline, CDR1 is MNHEY and CDR2 SVGAGI. The CDR3 contains 16 residues. The CDR3 region has the DNA TGTGCCAGCAGTCCACAACGGACAGGGGTAGGTCAGCCCCAGCATTTT. It translates to CASSPQRTGVGQPQHF.

The rearrangement uses TRBV9 and TRBJ2-7, with TRBD2 as a possible D gene (6 bases). This CDR3 is built from 14 residues. Germline-derived CDR1 and CDR2 are SGDLS and YYNGEE. V was shortened by 4 bases and J by 3 bases, with 14 bases between the two germline ends. The CDR3 region is CASSSGGANYEQYF. The CDR3, as DNA: TGTGCCAGCAGCTCCGGGGGAGCAAACTACGAGCAGTACTTC.

This clonotype was detected a few times. V gene TRBV30 combines with J gene TRBJ1-2; no firm D call. From germline, CDR1 is GTSNPN and CDR2 SVGIG (reference sequence). V gave up 5 bases and J gave up 6 bases, with 16 bases separating them. CDR3 length: 13 residues. The CDR3 coding sequence is TGTGCCTGGGACGCCCCCACTACGAATGGCTACACCTTC. This translates into CAWDAPTTNGYTF.

J is TRBJ2-5 and V is TRBV10-3, with TRBD2 as a possible D gene (6 bases). The germline gives CDR1 ENHRY, CDR2 SYGVKD. V lost 3 bases to trimming and J lost 11 bases, with 19 bases between them. CDR3 size: 14 residues. The CDR3 region is CAISDLGGYNEQYF. The CDR3 region has the DNA TGTGCCATCAGTGACCTAGGAGGGTACAATGAGCAGTACTTC.

The rearrangement uses TRBV6-5 and TRBJ2-1; D not resolved. The CDR3 totals 16 residues. Trimming removed 6 bases at V and 2 bases at J, with 17 bases between. Germline V CDR1 and CDR2: MNHEY, SVGAGI. Written as DNA, the CDR3 is TGTGCCAGCAGCCCTCGCCAGTGGGCCGCCTACAATGAGCAGTTCTTC. Residues: CASSPRQWAAYNEQFF.

Of note for this clonotype: The germline gene is not matched at one end of the junction; a read error may be the cause. The chain recombines TRBV27 with TRBJ2-5, with D unclear. The CDR3 is 14 amino acids. The V gene's germline CDR1 is MNHEY and CDR2 SMNVEV (reference sequence). The CDR3: CASSLSYPGETQYF. In DNA form, the CDR3 reads TGTGCCAGCAGTCTATCCTACCCCGGGGAGACCCAGTACTTC.

CDR3 protein: CASSLGVPGLNYNEQFF. The CDR3 DNA follows: TGTGCCAGCAGCCTAGGTGTACCGGGACTAAACTACAATGAGCAGTTCTTC. The rearrangement uses TRBV11-1 and TRBJ2-1; 7 nucleotides match TRBD2. V gave up 5 bases and J gave up 3 bases; unmatched junction bases: 13. Germline V gene sequence: CDR1 SGHAT, CDR2 FQDESV (reference sequence). The CDR3 length is 17 residues.

The J gene is TRBJ2-5, the V gene TRBV7-9, with 7 bases lining up with TRBD2. This CDR3 has 12 amino acids. Germline V gene data show CDR1 as SEHNR and CDR2 as FQNEAQ (reference sequence). V was pared by 2 bases and J by 13 bases, with 7 bases of the junction left unmatched. CDR3 DNA: TGTGCCAGCAGCTTACCAGTAGCGGGCCTGTACTTC. It specifies CASSLPVAGLYF.

V usage is TRBV3-1 and J usage is TRBJ2-5, with a weak D call TRBD1 (6 bases). V lost 8 bases, J lost 5 bases, and 18 bases lay in between. Germline assignment: CDR1 LGHDT and CDR2 YNNKEL (reference sequence). This CDR3 comprises 14 residues. CDR3 region: CASARAGDTETQYF. The CDR3 DNA follows: TGTGCCAGCGCCAGGGCAGGGGATACGGAGACCCAGTACTTC.